A selection of T cell receptor beta chains follows, all from one sample in a study of OX40 agonist ivuxolimab in advanced cancers. Method: immunoSEQ multiplex PCR; TCRdb's copy keeps in-frame clones and lacks some. The table shows some 61,000 clones, with 70% to 80% occurring only once. The sample was CD4+ or CD8+ T cells sorted from blood, taken in a trial of the OX40 agonist ivuxolimab. These receptors originate from an adult with an advanced solid tumor such as melanoma, head and neck, liver or kidney cancer. Each CDR3 is given with its conserved first and last residue. D genes are given only for firm matches. The listing skips clone size in some rows; elsewhere it reads once, few, many or a size class.

j_call v_call clone_size d_call cdr3_aa cdr3_nt
TRBJ1-2 TRBV5-6 . . CASSLETGFTF TGTGCCAGCAGCTTGGAAACAGGGTTCACCTTC
TRBJ1-2 TRBV5-4 . . CASSLSQTWNYGYTF TGTGCCAGCAGCTTGTCACAGACATGGAACTATGGCTACACCTTC
TRBJ1-2 TRBV19 medium-sized TRBD1 CASSPQQGAGPGYTF TGTGCCAGTAGTCCTCAACAGGGGGCCGGGCCTGGATACACCTTC
TRBJ2-7 TRBV18 . . CASSPRIDEQYF TGTGCCAGCTCACCACGGATCGACGAGCAGTACTTC
TRBJ2-3 TRBV29-1 . . CSVEDLTFSHGGGSTDTQYF TGCAGCGTTGAAGATCTGACCTTTTCACACGGAGGAGGGTCCACAGATACGCAGTATTTT
TRBJ2-7 TRBV7-2 . TRBD1 CASSLQQGNYEQYF TGTGCCAGCAGCTTACAACAGGGGAACTACGAGCAGTACTTC
TRBJ1-2 TRBV6-1 . TRBD1 CASSLDRDSRGYTF TGTGCCAGCAGTTTGGACAGGGACTCGCGAGGCTACACCTTC
TRBJ2-7 TRBV6-1 . . CASRDRTPTRQYF TGTGCCAGCAGGGACAGAACGCCTACGAGGCAGTACTTC
TRBJ2-2 TRBV19 few TRBD1 CASSIPQGGRTGELFF TGTGCCAGTAGTATCCCACAGGGGGGAAGGACCGGGGAGCTGTTTTTT
TRBJ1-5 TRBV7-8 once . CASSLVVEGTQPQHF TGTGCCAGCAGCTTAGTCGTAGAGGGTACTCAGCCCCAGCATTTT
TRBJ1-2 TRBV19 . . CASSTGESYGYTF TGTGCCAGTAGTACCGGAGAGAGCTATGGCTACACCTTC
TRBJ1-2 TRBV10-3 . TRBD1 CAISDGSTGADGYTF TGTGCCATCAGTGACGGGTCCACAGGGGCGGACGGCTACACCTTC
TRBJ1-4 TRBV4-1 . . CASSQEYRTSEEEKLFF TGCGCCAGCAGCCAAGAGTATCGGACTTCCGAGGAAGAAAAACTGTTTTTT